These 23 T cell receptor beta chains originate from one sample sequenced in a study of cytomegalovirus exposure and HLA in healthy donors. PCR used 60 Vbeta primers and 13 Jbeta primers. Profiling relied on immunoSEQ multiplex PCR, and the TCRdb table lists in-frame clones only, not all of them. The sample has approximately 93,000 clones, more than 75% seen once; the top ten hold 3.8%. The sequencing input was PBMCs. Source of these receptors: a woman aged 40 to 50 in good health and CMV-seronegative.

V usage is TRBV5-1 and J usage is TRBJ2-1; 9 bases line up with TRBD2. CDR1 and CDR2 (germline): SGHRS, YFSETQ. V shed 4 bases, J shed 6 bases, and the junction held 11 bases outside the gene matches. This CDR3 is 16 amino acids long. The CDR3 region has the DNA TGCGCCAGCAGCCCGCAACCAGCGGGGGGCATCAATGAGCAGTTCTTC. Translation: CASSPQPAGGINEQFF.

CDR3 nucleotide sequence: TGTGCCAGCAGTTCCCCTGCTACAGGGGTTCGCTGTGGCTACACCTTC. It codes for CASSSPATGVRCGYTF. The chain is built from TRBV28 and TRBJ1-2, with TRBD1 matching over 7 bases. CDR3 size: 16 residues. Losses at the gene ends were 4 bases for V and 7 bases for J; bases not matched to a gene: 15. The germline CDR1 and CDR2 sequences are MDHEN and SYDVKM.

This chain links TRBV7-3 with TRBJ2-1, with 7 bases that match TRBD1. Germline loops: CDR1 SGHTA, CDR2 FQGTGA. Trimming removed 5 bases from V and 8 bases from J; junction bases left unmatched: 9. This CDR3 region has 14 residues. The CDR3 DNA is TGTGCCAGCAGCCTTCTAGGGGGCACATATGAGCAGTTCTTC. This encodes CASSLLGGTYEQFF.

The chain combines TRBV18 with TRBJ1-5; D not resolved. Per germline, CDR1 KGHSH and CDR2 LQKENI. This CDR3 has 13 amino acids. V was cut by 3 bases and J by 5 bases, with 8 bases left in between. DNA for the CDR3: TGTGCCAGCTCACCGACCGAGGATCAGCCCCAGCATTTT. The encoded protein is CASSPTEDQPQHF.

This sequence joins TRBV7-2 and TRBJ1-2; D call uncertain. This CDR3 has 14 residues. Trimming took off 1 base at V and 3 bases at J, with 9 bases between the two ends. Germline-derived CDR1 and CDR2 are SGHTA and FQGNSA. The CDR3 nucleotides are TGTGCCAGCAGCTTAGGGAACGGGGACTATGGCTACACCTTC. It codes for CASSLGNGDYGYTF. The full variable domain, completed using reference TRBV7-2 and TRBJ1-2, is GAGVSQSPSNKVTEKGKDVELRCDPISGHTALYWYRQSLGQGLEFLIYFQGNSAPDKSGLPSDRFSAERTGGSVSTLTIQRTQQEDSAVYLCASSLGNGDYGYTFGSGTRLTVV.

This clone was seen at least ten times. V gene TRBV30 combines with J gene TRBJ2-5, with 12 bases identical to TRBD2. The CDR3 sequence is 14 residues long. Germline CDR1 reads GTSNPN; CDR2 reads SVGIG (reference sequence). V lost 4 bases and J lost 5; bases outside the gene matches: 5. The CDR3 spells CAWTSGGEVETQYF. DNA of the CDR3: TGTGCCTGGACTAGCGGGGGGGAGGTGGAGACCCAGTACTTC.

This clone has only one observation. A junction boundary mismatches the germline segment, possibly from a read error. J is TRBJ2-5 and V is TRBV9; 8 positions match TRBD2. The CDR3 length is 14 residues. Looked up from germline, CDR1 is SGDLS and CDR2 is YYNGEE. The DNA of the CDR3 is TGTGCCAGCAGCTCTCGGGGGGGTCAAGGGACCCAGTACTTC. Residues: CASSSRGGQGTQYF.

V gene TRBV6-5 combines with J gene TRBJ2-5, with 9 bases lining up with TRBD1. This CDR3 is 15 amino acids long. Trimming at V came to 6 bases and at J to 7 bases, leaving 12 bases not matched to a gene. Germline V gene sequence: CDR1 MNHEY, CDR2 SVGAGI. This chain's CDR3 is CASRRNRGQVTTQYF. In nucleotides, the CDR3 is TGTGCCAGCAGAAGAAACAGGGGGCAAGTTACGACCCAGTACTTC.

The chain combines TRBV7-7 with TRBJ2-5; 8 bases are a match to TRBD2. This CDR3 region has 15 residues. Germline CDR1 and CDR2: SSHAT and FNYEAQ (reference sequence). With 0 bases clipped from V and 5 bases from J, the junction kept 5 bases outside the gene matches. The CDR3 nucleotides are TGTGCCAGCAGCTTAGCGGGGACTAGTGGGGAGACCCAGTACTTC. Translating gives CASSLAGTSGETQYF.

The chain is built from TRBV27 and TRBJ1-2; perhaps TRBD1 as D (5 bases). This CDR3 region has 14 residues. The germline gives CDR1 MNHEY, CDR2 SMNVEV (reference sequence). Deletions cut 0 bases from V and 7 bases from J, with 12 bases between. This CDR3 is CASSLSRDLVGYTF. The CDR3 DNA follows: TGTGCCAGCAGTTTATCGAGGGACTTAGTTGGCTACACCTTC.

The chain couples TRBV11-3 to TRBJ1-1, with 7 bases fitting TRBD1. V dropped 1 base and J dropped 1; count of bases not matched to a gene: 3. Germline loops: CDR1 SGHNT, CDR2 YENEEA. The CDR3 spans 15 residues. CDR3 in DNA: TGTGCCAGCAGCTTAGGCAACAGGGGGAACACTGAAGCTTTCTTT. This sequence encodes CASSLGNRGNTEAFF. Together with reference TRBV11-3 and TRBJ1-1, the CDR3 gives the full variable domain: EAGVVQSPRYKIIEKKQPVAFWCNPISGHNTLYWYLQNLGQGPELLIRYENEEAVDDSQLPKDRFSAERLKGVDSTLKIQPAELGDSAVYLCASSLGNRGNTEAFFGQGTRLTVV.

The chain uses TRBV12-5 and TRBJ1-1; D is perhaps TRBD1 (6 bases). V was cut by 7 bases and J by 1 base, with 13 bases left in between. Germline CDR1 reads LGHNT; CDR2 reads FRNRAP. The CDR3 sequence is 14 residues long. The CDR3 sequence: CASALQGGNTEAFF. The CDR3 coding sequence is TGTGCTAGTGCCCTACAGGGTGGGAACACTGAAGCTTTCTTT. Looking up the rest from reference TRBV12-5 and TRBJ1-1 gives the full variable domain: DARVTQTPRHKVTEMGQEVTMRCQPILGHNTVFWYRQTMMQGLELLAYFRNRAPLDDSGMPKDRFSAEMPDATLATLKIQPSEPRDSAVYFCASALQGGNTEAFFGQGTRLTVV.

The chain combines TRBV7-2 with TRBJ1-6; 7 bases line up with TRBD1. The germline V gene has CDR1 SGHTA and CDR2 FQGNSA. The CDR3 totals 15 residues. The J segment lost 8 bases and the V segment lost 5 bases, leaving 9 bases of the junction unmatched. The CDR3 DNA reads TGTGCCAGCAGCGGGGGACAGTCGCGCCATTCACCCCTCCACTTT. It encodes CASSGGQSRHSPLHF.

This clone was counted once. The V gene is TRBV7-9, the J gene TRBJ2-7; 10 bases line up with TRBD1. J lost 12 bases, V lost 2 bases, and 10 bases had no gene match. In germline, CDR1 is SEHNR, CDR2 FQNEAQ (reference sequence). This CDR3 is built from 14 residues. In DNA form, the CDR3 reads TGTGCCAGCAGCTTACTGGGCGGGACAGGGGCGATGTACTTC. As protein: CASSLLGGTGAMYF.

The J gene is TRBJ1-1, the V gene TRBV30, with 8 bases identical to TRBD1. The V gene end was trimmed by 3 bases and the J gene end by 1 base; junction bases not matched to a gene: 1. The CDR3 spans 13 residues. Germline CDR1 and CDR2: GTSNPN and SVGIG (reference sequence). The CDR3 nucleotides read TGTGCCTGGAGCCAGGGGGCGAACACTGAAGCTTTCTTT. Translation: CAWSQGANTEAFF.

This clone was counted a few times. The chain combines TRBV5-1 with TRBJ2-2; no reliable D call. Germline assignment: CDR1 SGHRS and CDR2 YFSETQ. This CDR3 comprises 13 residues. With 4 bases removed from V and 7 bases from J, the gap between germline ends came to 11 bases. The CDR3 nucleotides read TGCGCCAGCAGCCCACCCCGTAGCGGGGAGCTGTTTTTT. It translates to CASSPPRSGELFF.

The V call is TRBV6-6, the J call TRBJ2-7; D unresolved. There are 12 residues in the CDR3. Trimming took off 4 bases at V and 0 bases at J, with 4 bases between the two ends. Germline V gene sequence: CDR1 MNHNY, CDR2 SVGAGI (reference sequence). DNA of the CDR3: TGTGCCAGCAGTTCCCTCTCCTACGAGCAGTACTTC. This translates into CASSSLSYEQYF.

This clone was seen just once. The chain combines TRBV4-2 with TRBJ2-7, with 7 positions matching TRBD1. V trimming: 4 bases; J trimming: 5 bases; junction bases outside the gene matches: 11. The CDR3 is 15 residues long. The germline gives CDR1 LGHNA, CDR2 YNFKEQ. CDR3 in amino acids: CASSREGAEANEQYF. Written as DNA, the CDR3 is TGTGCCAGCAGCCGTGAGGGGGCTGAGGCGAACGAGCAGTACTTC.

This rearrangement joins TRBV5-8 to TRBJ2-1, with 7 nucleotides matching TRBD2. The CDR3 covers 12 residues. The junction had 3 bases not matched to a gene; V was cut back by 4 bases and J by 8 bases. The germline V gene encodes CDR1 SGHTS and CDR2 YDEGEE. Here the CDR3 DNA reads TGTGCCAGCAGCCTCCGGGGGGATGAGCAGTTCTTC. Residues: CASSLRGDEQFF.

The V call is TRBV2, the J call TRBJ2-5, with D possibly matching TRBD1 (5 bases). The CDR3 has 16 amino acids. Germline CDR1 SNHLY, CDR2 FYNNEI. Trimming removed 3 bases at V and 2 bases at J, with 16 bases between. Written as DNA, the CDR3 is TGTGCCAGCAGTGACTCTCGGTCCAGGGTTCAAGAGACCCAGTACTTC. It codes for CASSDSRSRVQETQYF. Full variable domain (outside the CDR3, taken from reference TRBV2 and TRBJ2-5): EPEVTQTPSHQVTQMGQEVILRCVPISNHLYFYWYRQILGQKVEFLVSFYNNEISEKSEIFDDQFSVERPDGSNFTLKIRSTKLEDSAMYFCASSDSRSRVQETQYFGPGTRLLVL.

The rearrangement joins TRBV5-1 to TRBJ2-2; D is unclear. The V end was cut by 6 bases, the J end by 3 bases, with 9 bases between. The CDR3 is made up of 13 amino acids. CDR1 SGHRS and CDR2 YFSETQ come from the germline V gene. CDR3 amino acids: CASNVPDTGELFF. DNA of the CDR3: TGCGCCAGCAACGTACCGGACACCGGGGAGCTGTTTTTT.

The rearrangement links TRBV11-2 to TRBJ2-7; the match to TRBD2 covers 8 bases. J lost 0 bases, V lost 0 bases, and 10 bases had no gene match. The V gene's germline CDR1 is SGHAT and CDR2 FQNNGV. This CDR3 is 18 amino acids long. DNA of the CDR3: TGTGCCAGCAGCTTAGAGGGACCGGGACTAGTATCCTCCTACGAGCAGTACTTC. Translated, it gives CASSLEGPGLVSSYEQYF.

The rearrangement links TRBV7-9 to TRBJ2-7; 7 nucleotides align to TRBD2. J was trimmed by 4 bases and V by 7 bases; bases with no gene match: 25. The germline CDR1 and CDR2 sequences are SEHNR and FQNEAQ (reference sequence). The CDR3 contains 19 residues. The CDR3 DNA is TGTGCCAGCATCAAGGGAAGCGGGGAAAGATTGGAGGACACATACGAGCAGTACTTC. Protein product: CASIKGSGERLEDTYEQYF.